This TCR beta chain was captured in a study of CD8 T cells in ankylosing spondylitis. CDR1 is MNHEY, CDR2 SVGAGI, per germline. Trimming removed 0 bases from V and 6 bases from J, with 22 bases in between. The CDR3 is 18 residues long. From the 5' RACE reads, TCRdb called clonotypes with MiXCR, one entry per CDR3 protein. The sample includes about 130,000 distinct CDR3 sequences, about an eighth of them seen just once. This clonotype was picked up a small number of times. The TCR originated in a female donor with ankylosing spondylitis or in good health (not recorded which). Input material: blood, either unsorted or a sorted T cell fraction (not recorded which). The genes are TRBV6-5 and TRBJ2-3; possible D gene TRBD1, 5 bases. The DNA for the CDR3 is TGTGCCAGCAGTTACTCGAAGTCGCTCGCAGGGATGGGCGATACGCAGTATTTT. This translates into CASSYSKSLAGMGDTQYF.